The clone carrying this T cell receptor beta chain was seen a few times. The target antigen is unknown. The data stem from a study of human T cells and chemical hapten exposure. Background on the study: The scalp of each patient received a weekly diphenylcyclopropenone dose for the full roughly 24-week study. Study-level results: With DPC sensitization, TCRs exceeding 1 in 1000 frequency showed no change.

One entry per CDR3 protein, called by TCRdb with MiXCR from the RACE reads. The sample lists 84,000 or so distinct CDR3 sequences, roughly 8.5% occurring once. With 8 bases removed from V and 8 bases from J, the gap between germline ends came to 19 bases. CDR1 and CDR2 (germline): LGHDT, YNNKEL (reference sequence). The CDR3 length is 14 residues. Stated time point: pre-sensitization, week 0. Treatment noted: therapeutic diphenylcyclopropenone sensitization with weekly scalp DPC. Total RNA came from unfractionated whole blood. The sequence was collected from a man aged 40-49 years with alopecia areata. Some clones in this sample may be carry-over from other donors' samples. Specimen: whole blood, collected in connection with sensitization to the hapten diphenylcyclopropenone (DPC). The gene calls are TRBV3-1 and TRBJ2-1, with no clear D. The CDR3 region is CASGRTLVIHEQFF. CDR3 bases: TGTGCCAGCGGGCGTACTTTAGTGATCCATGAGCAGTTCTTC.